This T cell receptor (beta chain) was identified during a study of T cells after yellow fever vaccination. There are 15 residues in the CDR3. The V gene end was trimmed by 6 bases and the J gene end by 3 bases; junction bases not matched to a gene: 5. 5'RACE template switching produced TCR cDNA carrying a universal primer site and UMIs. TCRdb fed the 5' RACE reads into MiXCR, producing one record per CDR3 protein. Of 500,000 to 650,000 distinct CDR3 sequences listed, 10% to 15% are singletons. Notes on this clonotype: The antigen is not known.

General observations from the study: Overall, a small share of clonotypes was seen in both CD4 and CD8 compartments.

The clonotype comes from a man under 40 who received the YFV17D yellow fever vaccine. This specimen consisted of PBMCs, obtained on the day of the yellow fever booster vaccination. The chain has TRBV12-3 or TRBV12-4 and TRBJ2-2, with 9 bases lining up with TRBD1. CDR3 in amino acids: CASRRTGGYTGELFF. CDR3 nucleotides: TGTGCCAGCAGACGTACAGGGGGCTACACCGGGGAGCTGTTTTTT.